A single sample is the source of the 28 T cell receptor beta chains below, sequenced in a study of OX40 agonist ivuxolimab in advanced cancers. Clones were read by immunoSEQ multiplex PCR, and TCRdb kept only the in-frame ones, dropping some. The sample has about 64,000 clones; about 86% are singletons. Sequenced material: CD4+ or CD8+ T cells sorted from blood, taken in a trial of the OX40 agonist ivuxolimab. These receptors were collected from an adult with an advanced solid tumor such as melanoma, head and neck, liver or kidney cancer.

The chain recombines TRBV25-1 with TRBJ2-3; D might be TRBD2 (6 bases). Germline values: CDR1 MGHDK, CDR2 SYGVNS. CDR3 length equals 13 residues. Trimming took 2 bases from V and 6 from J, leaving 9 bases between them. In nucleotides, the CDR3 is TGTGCCAGCAGTGAAAATCGGGGGGATACGCAGTATTTT. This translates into CASSENRGDTQYF.

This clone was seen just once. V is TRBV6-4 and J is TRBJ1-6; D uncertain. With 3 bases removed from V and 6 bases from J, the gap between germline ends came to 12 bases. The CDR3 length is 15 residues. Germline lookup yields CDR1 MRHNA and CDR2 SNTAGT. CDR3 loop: CASSELIGSNSPLHF. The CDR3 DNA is TGTGCCAGCAGTGAATTAATAGGGAGTAATTCACCCCTCCACTTT.

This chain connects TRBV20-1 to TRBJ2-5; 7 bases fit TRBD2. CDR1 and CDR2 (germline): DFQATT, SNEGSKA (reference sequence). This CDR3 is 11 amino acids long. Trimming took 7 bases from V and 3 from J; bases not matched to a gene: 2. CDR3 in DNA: TGCAGTGTTGCGGGGGAAGAGACCCAGTACTTC. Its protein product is CSVAGEETQYF.

The CDR3 nucleotides read TGTGCCAGCATGCCTAGCGGGAGAGAGTACGAGCAGTACTTC. It is translated as CASMPSGREYEQYF. V gene TRBV6-1 combines with J gene TRBJ2-7; 10 bases fit TRBD2. The CDR3 runs to 14 residues. Germline CDR1 MNHNS, CDR2 SASEGT. Losses at the gene ends were 7 bases for V and 4 bases for J; bases not matched to a gene: 7.

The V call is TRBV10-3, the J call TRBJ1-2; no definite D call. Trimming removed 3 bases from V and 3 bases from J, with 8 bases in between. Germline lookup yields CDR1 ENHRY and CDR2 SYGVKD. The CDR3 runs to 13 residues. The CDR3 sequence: CAISELRDYGYTF. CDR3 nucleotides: TGTGCCATCAGTGAATTGCGGGACTATGGCTACACCTTC.

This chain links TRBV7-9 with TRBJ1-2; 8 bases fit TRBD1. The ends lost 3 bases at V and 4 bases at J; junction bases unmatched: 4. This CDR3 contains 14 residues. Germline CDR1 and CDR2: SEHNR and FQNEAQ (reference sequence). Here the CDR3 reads CASSFPTGVYGYTF. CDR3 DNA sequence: TGTGCCAGCAGCTTTCCGACAGGGGTCTATGGCTACACCTTC.

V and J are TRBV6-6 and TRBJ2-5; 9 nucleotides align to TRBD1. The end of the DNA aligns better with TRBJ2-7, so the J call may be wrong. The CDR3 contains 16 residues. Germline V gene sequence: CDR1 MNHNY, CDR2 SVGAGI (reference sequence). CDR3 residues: CASSATGGREAYEQYF. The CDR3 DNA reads TGTGCCAGCAGTGCGACAGGGGGGAGAGAAGCCTACGAGCAGTACTTC.

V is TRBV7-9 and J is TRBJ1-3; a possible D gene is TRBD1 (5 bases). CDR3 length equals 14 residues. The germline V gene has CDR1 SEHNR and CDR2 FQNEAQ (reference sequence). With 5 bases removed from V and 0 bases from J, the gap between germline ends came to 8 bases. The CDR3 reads CASSGGISGNTIYF. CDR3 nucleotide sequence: TGTGCCAGCAGCGGGGGGATCTCTGGAAACACCATATATTTT.

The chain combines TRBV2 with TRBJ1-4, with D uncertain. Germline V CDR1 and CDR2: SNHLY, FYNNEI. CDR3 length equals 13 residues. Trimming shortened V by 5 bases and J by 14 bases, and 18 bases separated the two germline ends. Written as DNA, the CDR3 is TGTGCCAGCAGTTCTCAATTCGGGCTTCTTCTGTTTTTT. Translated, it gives CASSSQFGLLLFF.

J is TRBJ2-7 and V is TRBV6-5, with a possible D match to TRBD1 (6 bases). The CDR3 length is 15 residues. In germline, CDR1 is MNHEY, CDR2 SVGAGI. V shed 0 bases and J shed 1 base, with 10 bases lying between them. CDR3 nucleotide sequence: TGTGCCAGCAGTTACTCCTACAGGGTTTCCTACGAGCAGTACTTC. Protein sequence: CASSYSYRVSYEQYF.

The CDR3 loop reads CASSVGFSGRYTGELFF. In DNA form, the CDR3 reads TGTGCCAGCAGCGTAGGGTTTTCCGGGAGGTACACCGGGGAGCTGTTTTTT. This sequence joins TRBV9 and TRBJ2-2, with TRBD2 matching over 7 bases. The germline CDR1 and CDR2 sequences are SGDLS and YYNGEE. This CDR3 region has 17 residues. The V gene end was trimmed by 0 bases and the J gene end by 3 bases; junction bases not matched to a gene: 8.

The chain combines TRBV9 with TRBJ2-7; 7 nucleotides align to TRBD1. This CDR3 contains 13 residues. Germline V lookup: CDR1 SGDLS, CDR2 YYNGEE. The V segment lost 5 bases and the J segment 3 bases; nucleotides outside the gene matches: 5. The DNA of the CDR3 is TGTGCCAGCAGTGCCGGGACAGACTACGAGCAGTACTTC. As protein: CASSAGTDYEQYF.

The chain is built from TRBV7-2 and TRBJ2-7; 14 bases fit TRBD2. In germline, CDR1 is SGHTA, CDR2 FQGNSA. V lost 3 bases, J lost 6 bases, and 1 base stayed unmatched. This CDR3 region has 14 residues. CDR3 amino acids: CASSLGTSGSEQYF. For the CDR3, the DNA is TGTGCCAGCAGCTTGGGGACTAGCGGGAGCGAGCAGTACTTC. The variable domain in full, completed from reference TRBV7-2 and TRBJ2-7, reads GAGVSQSPSNKVTEKGKDVELRCDPISGHTALYWYRQSLGQGLEFLIYFQGNSAPDKSGLPSDRFSAERTGGSVSTLTIQRTQQEDSAVYLCASSLGTSGSEQYFGPGTRLTVT.

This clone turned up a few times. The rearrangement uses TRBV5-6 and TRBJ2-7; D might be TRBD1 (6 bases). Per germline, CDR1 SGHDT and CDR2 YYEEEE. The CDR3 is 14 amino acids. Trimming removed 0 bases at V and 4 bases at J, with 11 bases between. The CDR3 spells CASSLDRVGYEQYF. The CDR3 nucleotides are TGTGCCAGCAGCTTGGACAGGGTGGGATACGAGCAGTACTTC.

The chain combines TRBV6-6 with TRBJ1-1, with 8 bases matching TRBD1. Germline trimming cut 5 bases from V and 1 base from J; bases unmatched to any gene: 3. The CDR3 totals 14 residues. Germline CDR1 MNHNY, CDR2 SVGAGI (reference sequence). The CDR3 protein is CASSPRGRNTEAFF. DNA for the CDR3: TGTGCCAGCAGTCCCAGGGGGCGGAACACTGAAGCTTTCTTT.

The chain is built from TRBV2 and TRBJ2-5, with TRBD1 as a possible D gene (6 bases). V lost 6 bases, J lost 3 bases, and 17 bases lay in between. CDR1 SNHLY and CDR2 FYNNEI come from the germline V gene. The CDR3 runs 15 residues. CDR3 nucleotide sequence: TGTGCCAGCAGAACCAGGACAGCCCGGGAAGAGACCCAGTACTTC. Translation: CASRTRTAREETQYF.

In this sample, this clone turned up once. The CDR3 protein is CASSPPLGGYTF. The CDR3, as DNA: TGTGCCAGCTCCCCTCCCCTCGGTGGCTACACCTTC. This chain links TRBV27 with TRBJ1-2, with D hard to call. V was pared by 8 bases and J by 7 bases, with 14 bases between. The CDR3 extends over 12 amino acids. Germline values: CDR1 MNHEY, CDR2 SMNVEV (reference sequence).

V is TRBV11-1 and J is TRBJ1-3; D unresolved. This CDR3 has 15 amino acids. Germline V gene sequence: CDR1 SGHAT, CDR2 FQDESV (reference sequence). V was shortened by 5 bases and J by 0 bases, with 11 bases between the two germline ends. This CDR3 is CASSPPGYSGNTIYF. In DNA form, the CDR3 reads TGTGCCAGCAGCCCGCCAGGATACTCTGGAAACACCATATATTTT. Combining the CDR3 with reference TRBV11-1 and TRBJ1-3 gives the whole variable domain EAEVAQSPRYKITEKSQAVAFWCDPISGHATLYWYRQILGQGPELLVQFQDESVVDDSQLPKDRFSAERLKGVDSTLKIQPAELGDSAMYLCASSPPGYSGNTIYFGEGSWLTVV.

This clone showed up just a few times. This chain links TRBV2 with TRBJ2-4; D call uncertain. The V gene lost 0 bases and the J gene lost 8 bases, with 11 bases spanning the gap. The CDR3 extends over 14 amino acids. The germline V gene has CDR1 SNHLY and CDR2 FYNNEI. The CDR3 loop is CASSEALGSDIQYF. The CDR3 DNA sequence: TGTGCCAGCAGTGAAGCGTTAGGGTCGGACATTCAGTACTTC.

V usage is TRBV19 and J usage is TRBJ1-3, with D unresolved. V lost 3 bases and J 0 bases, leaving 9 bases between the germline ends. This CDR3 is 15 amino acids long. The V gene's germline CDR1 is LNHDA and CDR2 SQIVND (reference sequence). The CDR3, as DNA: TGTGCCAGTAGTATGGACCGGAGCTCTGGAAACACCATATATTTT. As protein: CASSMDRSSGNTIYF.

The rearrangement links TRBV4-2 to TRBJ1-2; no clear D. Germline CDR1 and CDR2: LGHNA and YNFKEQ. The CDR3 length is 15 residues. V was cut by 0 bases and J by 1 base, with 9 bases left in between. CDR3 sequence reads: CASSQDKGFNYGYTF. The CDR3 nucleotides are TGTGCCAGCAGCCAAGATAAGGGTTTTAACTATGGCTACACCTTC.

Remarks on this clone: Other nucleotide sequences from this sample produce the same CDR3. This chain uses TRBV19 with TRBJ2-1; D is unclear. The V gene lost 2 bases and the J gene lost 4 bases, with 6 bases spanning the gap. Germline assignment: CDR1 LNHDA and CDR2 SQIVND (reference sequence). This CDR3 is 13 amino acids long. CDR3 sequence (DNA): TGTGCCAGTAGTATACAGCTTTACAATGAGCAGTTCTTC. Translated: CASSIQLYNEQFF.

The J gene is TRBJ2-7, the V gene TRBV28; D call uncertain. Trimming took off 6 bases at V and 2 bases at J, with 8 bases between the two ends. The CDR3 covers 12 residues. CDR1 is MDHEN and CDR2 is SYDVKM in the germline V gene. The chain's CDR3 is CASSWGTYEQYF. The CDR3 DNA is TGTGCCAGCAGCTGGGGTACCTACGAGCAGTACTTC.

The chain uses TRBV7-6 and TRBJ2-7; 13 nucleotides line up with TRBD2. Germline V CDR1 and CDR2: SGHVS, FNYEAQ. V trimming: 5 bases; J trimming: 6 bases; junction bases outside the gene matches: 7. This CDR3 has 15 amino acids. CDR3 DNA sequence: TGTGCCAGCAGCGTCGGACTAGCGGGAGACCGCGAGCAGTACTTC. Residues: CASSVGLAGDREQYF. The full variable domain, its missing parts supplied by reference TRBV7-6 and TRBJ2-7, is GAGVSQSPRYKVTKRGQDVALRCDPISGHVSLYWYRQALGQGPEFLTYFNYEAQQDKSGLPNDRFSAERPEGSISTLTIQRTEQRDSAMYRCASSVGLAGDREQYFGPGTRLTVT.

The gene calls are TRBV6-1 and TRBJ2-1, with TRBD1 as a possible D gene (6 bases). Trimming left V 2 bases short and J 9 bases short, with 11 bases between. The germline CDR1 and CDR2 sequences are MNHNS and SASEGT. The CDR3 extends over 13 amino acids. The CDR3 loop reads CASSENRVAEQFF. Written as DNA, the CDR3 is TGTGCCAGCAGTGAAAACAGGGTAGCTGAGCAGTTCTTC.

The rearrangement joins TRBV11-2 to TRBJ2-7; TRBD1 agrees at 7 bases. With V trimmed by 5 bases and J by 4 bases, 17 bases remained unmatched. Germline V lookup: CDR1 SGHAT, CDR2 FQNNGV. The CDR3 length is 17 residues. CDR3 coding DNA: TGTGCCAGCAGCACCTCTCAAGCACAGGGGAGAAGGTACGAGCAGTACTTC. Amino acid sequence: CASSTSQAQGRRYEQYF.

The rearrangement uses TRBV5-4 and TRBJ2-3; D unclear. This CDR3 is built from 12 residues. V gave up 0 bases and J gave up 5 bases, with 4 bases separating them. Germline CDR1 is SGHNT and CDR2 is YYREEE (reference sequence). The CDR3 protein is CASSLARDTQYF. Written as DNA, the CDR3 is TGTGCCAGCAGCTTGGCAAGAGATACGCAGTATTTT.

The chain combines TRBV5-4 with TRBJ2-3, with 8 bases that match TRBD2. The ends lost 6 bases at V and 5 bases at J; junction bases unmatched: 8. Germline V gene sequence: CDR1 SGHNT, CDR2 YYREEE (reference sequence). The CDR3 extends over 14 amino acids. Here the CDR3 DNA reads TGTGCCAGCACCCTAGCGGGCGCCCGAGATACGCAGTATTTT. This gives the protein CASTLAGARDTQYF.